This T cell receptor beta chain was captured by sequencing in a study of cytomegalovirus exposure and HLA in healthy donors listed by TCRdb under 2017. Regarding the research as a whole: According to an earlier analysis of 587 of the donors, about 190 million T cells yielded 90 million to 140 million unique TCR beta sequences and approximately 300 Gb of sequence data. A separate validation cohort of 100 to 150 different subjects was used in addition to the 666-subject first cohort. A later genetic analysis used genome-wide SNP genotypes for 398 of the 666 donors, treating that subset as a discovery cohort. Roughly five DR-DQ haplotypes were treated as single units for association and clustering because of strong linkage in the cohort. Rather than drawing on any new phenotypic data, the later analysis identified candidate immune exposures from TCR beta sequences and the way those sequences occurred across donors. To decide whether each TCR beta V gene segment behaved as functional or pseudogenic, an earlier analysis of some 600 of the donors relied on high-throughput TCR beta sequencing. Approximately 300 gigabases of sequencing data and tens of millions of unique TCR sequences were included in an early release covering about 700 HLA-typed donors. Across around 400 genotyped donors of the cohort, an average of approximately 200,000 unique TCR beta nucleotide sequences per donor were sequenced, and roughly 20% of those sequences were non-productive. The number of typed donors differed by locus: 629-630 for A, B, C, DRB1 and DQB1; some 500 for DQA1; about 600 for DPA1; and around 450 for DPB1. To study patterns of TCR occurrence, a later analysis re-analyzed previously published TCR beta repertoires from 500 to 850 donors and added high-resolution HLA genotyping. Every discovery cohort repertoire had been produced on one sequencing platform. HLA typing included class I and class II loci at four-digit resolution. The study aimed to test whether signatures of past pathogen exposure could be identified by cataloging public T cell receptors. The study profiled the T cell repertoires of hundreds of subjects by immunosequencing and related them to cytomegalovirus serostatus. High-throughput TCR immunosequencing, statistical association of individual TCRs with disease status, and machine learning were combined to predict cytomegalovirus infection status. Among the approximately 420 genotyped donors, about 85% belonged to the genetic ancestry cluster associated with self-reported Caucasian donors. Donor age, sex, ethnicity and CMV serostatus were compiled alongside the repertoire data.

The full study reports these points: At a false discovery rate of 0.05, a later analysis linked about 17,000 TCR beta sequences to specific HLA alleles. A further reported finding was that TCR beta sequences accurately predicted the HLA-A and HLA-B alleles for most subjects in the first cohort. In both the original and validation cohorts, the classifier was reported to diagnose cytomegalovirus status with high specificity and sensitivity. HLA typing was unavailable for some donors at each locus, so association tests used only the typed subset. In a later genetic analysis, a missense DCLRE1C variant was associated with V-gene and J-gene trimming of TCR beta chains, and the association was replicated in an independent cohort. Roughly uniform sequencing depth across donors was assumed in presence/absence analyses, although this assumption may not hold. Three of the identified cytomegalovirus-associated TCR beta chains were confirmed in vitro to be specific for cytomegalovirus antigens. In a later analysis, most CMV-associated TCR beta chains were found to appear HLA-restricted, with HLA associations seemingly driven largely by CMV exposure. Across donors, most TCR sequences were observed very rarely, whereas some public TCRs were present in many individuals. The earlier analysis of some 540 of the donors excluded some 15 rarely observed V segments, including chromosome 9 orphons, because counts were too low. A total of about 180 TCR beta chains were listed by the study as associated with cytomegalovirus. A later genetic analysis reported fewer N-insertions in productive TCRs among donors in an Asian-associated ancestry cluster than the approximately 670-donor mean. Correlated functional status among segregating V segments might be attributable to linkage disequilibrium, but an unknown experimental factor could not be ruled out. The only immune exposure information available for the cohort was CMV serostatus. Only TCR beta chains were sequenced in this cohort, and the absence of alpha or paired-chain data limited detectable features. Strong co-occurrence of HLA alleles, especially DR and DQ, made assigning TCR associations to individual alleles difficult. Several of the top co-occurrence clusters appeared to be linked to parvovirus B19, influenza, CMV and Epstein-Barr virus, according to a later analysis. In a later analysis, HLA-associated TCR beta chains showed more clonal expansion and lower generation probabilities than non-associated chains that were equally common. In an earlier analysis of around 600 of the donors, most TCR beta V segments were observed in productive rearrangements about 87% or about 30% of the time, broadly matching IMGT annotations. A cluster of highly shared sequence variants was judged likely to represent a technical artifact of the sequencing pipeline. The authors suggested that the approach could potentially be generalized to other disease states and immunological phenotypes. A later analysis found that TCR association rates varied across HLA loci, with DRB1 alleles showing the most associated TCRs and HLA-C alleles the fewest.

Regarding this clone: Its antigen is unknown. Per-base quality was not reported, and no clone a single base away is much larger than it.

The receptor library was made with the immunoSEQ multiplex PCR assay. A mixture of 60 forward primers for TCR Vbeta segments and 13 reverse primers for TCR Jbeta segments was used in the multiplex PCR. Amplification of the CDR3 region of rearranged TCR beta genes was performed with a multiplex PCR assay on genomic DNA. The amplified TCR beta libraries were sequenced on the Illumina HiSeq System as 87-base-pair reads. The paper's processing steps were these. A later analysis counted tens of millions of unique TCR beta chains across the roughly 700 repertoires, and some 11 million of these chains were shared by at least two donors. To remove PCR and sequencing errors, raw reads were error-corrected and collapsed into unique sequences using a nearest-neighbor algorithm that merged closely related sequences. CDR3 sequences were aligned to IMGT reference sequences to assign V, D and J gene segments. For a sequence to be retained, at least a six-nucleotide match to both a V gene segment and a J gene segment was required. Rearrangements were called productive when the CDR3 lacked stop codons and stayed in frame with V and J; all others were non-productive. Following IMGT convention, CDR3 was defined as the stretch from the second conserved V-encoded cysteine up to the conserved J-encoded phenylalanine. Sequences without an unambiguous match to a single V gene segment were excluded from the earlier analysis of 587 of the donors. An earlier analysis of a few hundred of the donors classified V segments as functional when productive rearrangements were above 56.7% and as segregating when the standard deviation between donors was above 5%. To diagnose cytomegalovirus status from the catalog of TCR beta chain sequences, a statistical classification framework was built. In a later analysis, V and J genes were assigned by comparing TCR nucleotide sequences against IMGT/GENE-DB human TR gene sequences. Using the TCRdist pipeline, a later analysis assigned CDR3 sequences along with most-parsimonious VDJ recombination scenarios. In a later analysis, each TCR beta chain was defined by its CDR3 amino acid sequence together with its V-gene family, and reads without a unique V-gene family were excluded. As a way to deal with suspected cross-contamination and a sequencing artifact, a later analysis dropped 640 or so nucleotide sequences that were highly shared and had low generation probability. In a later analysis, a clonal expansion index was calculated for each public chain from normalized within-repertoire ranks of inferred template counts. In a later analysis, generation probabilities were computed using a VDJ recombination model fitted to out-of-frame rearrangements, and the results were checked against IGoR. A later analysis scored TCR-TCR, TCR-HLA and TCR-CMV co-occurrence with hypergeometric tests, applying a repertoire-size bias correction to TCR pairs. A later analysis estimated false discovery rates by permuting HLA or CMV assignments 20 times. In a later analysis, co-occurring TCRs were grouped using DBSCAN, and TCRdist sequence similarity was added for clustering within HLA-allele-positive subsets. Repertoires with fewer than 30,000 or more than 120,000 public chains, plus five repertoires with anomalous nucleotide sharing, were excluded from co-occurrence clustering. This is the immuneACCESS table as TCRdb keeps it, with only in-frame sequences that have V and J called. A part of the clones is gone; compared with another copy, unresolved V genes explain less than half, and the rest is unexplained. Clonal size and the V and J genes are those of that table, whereas D and trimming came from the DNA. For this sample there are some 90,000 clones; 55% to 75% appear just once. The ten largest clones capture under 2.5% of the sample.

The cohort comprised approximately 700 healthy bone marrow donors. At the time of sampling, every cohort member was nominally healthy, though immune exposures that went unrecorded were likely present. The donor was CMV seronegative and belonged to the group of 350 or so seronegative cohort members. A peripheral blood sample was provided by each donor, and peripheral blood mononuclear cells were used for TCR beta sequencing. Genomic DNA extraction from the blood cell samples was performed with the Qiagen DNeasy Blood Extraction Kit. The receptor was isolated from a man aged 45 to 65 in good health and CMV-seronegative. Source material: PBMCs.

CDR3 protein: CASSKGTGPHGYTF. The nucleotide sequence is given as TGTGCCAGCAGTAAGGGGACAGGGCCCCATGGCTACACCTTC. The V and J segments used are TRBV6-4 and TRBJ1-2, and TRBD1 matches 9 of the central bases. V ends up 5 bases short and J 6 bases short, with an unmatched junction base count of 7. Taken from cysteine to phenylalanine, the CDR3 has 14 residues. Kept here is only the CDR3 DNA, which spans 42 bases and is read in frame from base 1. CDR1 and CDR2 are drawn from the germline V gene: MRHNA, SNTAGT.